Given below is one TCR beta chain in context. Its antigen is undetermined. Germline CDR1 DFQATT, CDR2 SNEGSKA (reference sequence). V gave up 1 base and J gave up 3 bases, with 15 bases separating them. This CDR3 region has 15 residues. The entry originates in a study of T-cell memory formation after mild COVID-19. Turning to the study itself: In these data, TCR clusters were largely donor specific. Whole-study findings and limits: That cross-reactive memory joined was suggested by some responding clones appearing in pre-infection memory.

cDNA libraries for TCR alpha and TCR beta, carrying sample barcodes and UMIs, came from 5'RACE with constant-segment primers. One entry per CDR3 protein, called by TCRdb with MiXCR from the 5' RACE reads. The sample has hundreds of thousands of distinct CDR3 sequences, around a quarter seen once. The V call is TRBV20-1, the J call TRBJ1-2, with D possibly TRBD1 on 5 matching bases. The sample was PBMCs or a T cell subset sorted from them (not recorded which). This receptor was taken from an adult woman who had mild COVID-19 (a few samples of this study predate the infection). Cell type and time point are not known. CDR3 sequence reads: CSARAPRALDYGYTF. The CDR3 DNA sequence: TGCAGTGCTAGAGCACCCAGGGCGCTGGACTATGGCTACACCTTC.